Included here is one T cell receptor beta chain sequence, with context. What it recognizes is unknown. V lost 1 base, J lost 8 bases, and 5 bases lay in between. Germline-derived CDR1 and CDR2 are LGHDT and YNNKEL (reference sequence). The CDR3 has 11 amino acids. This sample stems from a study of T cell responses to AZD1222 COVID-19 vaccine. Study outcomes and limitations: Clonal diversity was possibly underestimated; the donors were predominantly white British and more often female. The breadth and depth of Spike-specific TCRs increased once two AZD1222 doses had been given. Targeting of unmutated variant regions was reportedly seen in nearly half of spike-specific TCRs.

TCRdb's copy holds only in-frame clones and misses some; the assay was immunoSEQ multiplex PCR. The sample lists under 60,000 clones; around nine tenths were seen once. The rearrangement links TRBV3-1 (or the pseudogene TRBV3-2) to TRBJ1-2; D unresolved. Sequencing used peripheral blood, obtained 28 days after the second AZD1222 dose. The TCR sequence derives from an adult who received the AZD1222 COVID-19 vaccine. This chain's CDR3 is CASSQGRGYTF. CDR3 coding DNA: TGTGCCAGCAGCCAAGGCAGGGGCTACACCTTC.